This passage covers 11 T cell receptor beta chains from one sample sequenced in a study of T-cell memory formation after mild COVID-19. TCRdb passed the 5' RACE reads through MiXCR, listing each CDR3 protein once. Among some 54,000 distinct CDR3 sequences, roughly 9.5% were seen once, and the ten largest hold about 1.2%. The sequencing sample was made of PBMCs or a T cell subset sorted from them (not recorded which). The receptor source for this set is a man between 18 and 29 years old who had mild COVID-19 (a few samples of this study predate the infection). Cell type and time point are not known.

This clonotype was detected only a few times. The chain has TRBV6-5 and TRBJ2-1; tentatively, D is TRBD2 (5 bases). This CDR3 is 12 amino acids long. Germline CDR1 MNHEY, CDR2 SVGAGI. V lost 7 bases, J lost 8 bases, and 12 bases lay in between. For the CDR3, the DNA is TGTGCCAGCAATACTAGAGGGTATGAGCAGTTCTTC. It translates to CASNTRGYEQFF.

The gene calls are TRBV28 and TRBJ1-5; D gene uncertain. Per germline, CDR1 MDHEN and CDR2 SYDVKM. V lost 2 bases to trimming and J lost 6 bases, with 14 bases between them. The CDR3 is 15 residues long. This chain's CDR3 is CASSLGGMKGQPQHF. CDR3 coding DNA: TGTGCCAGCAGTTTAGGAGGGATGAAAGGTCAGCCCCAGCATTTT.

V gene TRBV2 combines with J gene TRBJ2-7, with TRBD1 matching over 8 bases. CDR3 size: 14 residues. V lost 7 bases, J lost 2 bases, and 7 bases stayed unmatched. Germline V lookup: CDR1 SNHLY, CDR2 FYNNEI. The CDR3 nucleotides are TGTGCCAGCAAGCAGGGGGCCTCTCCCTACGAGCAGTACTTC. Its translation: CASKQGASPYEQYF.

A few counts support this clonotype. As DNA, the CDR3 is TGTGCCAGCAGCCGGGACAGATTTTTCACTGAAGCTTTCTTT. Protein sequence: CASSRDRFFTEAFF. This chain joins TRBV7-2 and TRBJ1-1; the match to TRBD1 covers 7 bases. The CDR3 has 14 residues. V lost 5 bases, J lost 4 bases, and 7 bases stayed unmatched. Looked up from germline, CDR1 is SGHTA and CDR2 is FQGNSA. Full variable domain (rest looked up from reference TRBV7-2 and TRBJ1-1): GAGVSQSPSNKVTEKGKDVELRCDPISGHTALYWYRQSLGQGLEFLIYFQGNSAPDKSGLPSDRFSAERTGGSVSTLTIQRTQQEDSAVYLCASSRDRFFTEAFFGQGTRLTVV.

The V call is TRBV4-1, the J call TRBJ2-5; the D call may be TRBD1 or TRBD2 (5 bases each). This CDR3 has 17 residues. V was trimmed by 0 bases and J by 4 bases, leaving 18 bases between them. Germline V gene lookup returns CDR1 MGHRA and CDR2 YSYEKL. Here the CDR3 reads CASSQEDGADFSETQYF. The DNA for the CDR3 is TGCGCCAGCAGCCAAGAAGACGGGGCCGATTTTTCAGAGACCCAGTACTTC.

This chain links TRBV20-1 with TRBJ1-2; D gene unclear. V gave up 8 bases and J gave up 4 bases, with 14 bases separating them. Germline values: CDR1 DFQATT, CDR2 SNEGSKA (reference sequence). CDR3 size: 12 residues. The CDR3 region has the DNA TGCAGTCCGTCACCCCGAGGCTATGGCTACACCTTC. It translates to CSPSPRGYGYTF.

A few counts support this clonotype. The rearrangement joins TRBV25-1 to TRBJ1-5; the D gene is possibly TRBD1 (6 bases). Germline-derived CDR1 and CDR2 are MGHDK and SYGVNS. The germline V and J ends were trimmed by 1 base and 2 bases, with 12 bases remaining between them. The CDR3 has 16 amino acids. CDR3 in DNA: TGTGCCAGCAGTGAATCGGGCAGGGGAGGCAATCAGCCCCAGCATTTT. Translating it yields CASSESGRGGNQPQHF.

The chain employs TRBV11-2 and TRBJ1-2; D perhaps matches TRBD1 (5 bases). Germline CDR1 and CDR2: SGHAT and FQNNGV. V gave up 4 bases and J gave up 8 bases, with 11 bases separating them. This CDR3 comprises 12 residues. The CDR3 sequence is CASSSGERGYTF. The CDR3 DNA reads TGTGCCAGCAGCTCGGGGGAGCGCGGCTACACCTTC.

The chain combines TRBV27 with TRBJ1-1, with TRBD1 matching 7 bases. J lost 4 bases, V lost 6 bases, and 5 bases had no gene match. The CDR3 runs to 13 residues. The germline V gene encodes CDR1 MNHEY and CDR2 SMNVEV (reference sequence). The CDR3 loop reads CASRAAGGTEAFF. CDR3 nucleotides: TGTGCCAGCAGAGCCGCAGGGGGCACTGAAGCTTTCTTT.

The CDR3 nucleotides read TGTGCCAGTTCCCCGAGGACAGGGCTTGCTGGGGCCAACGTCCTGACTTTC. Encoded protein: CASSPRTGLAGANVLTF. The genes are TRBV19 and TRBJ2-6; TRBD1 matches at 8 bases. V lost 8 bases and J lost 2; bases outside the gene matches: 11. The CDR3 covers 17 residues. CDR1 is LNHDA and CDR2 is SQIVND in the germline V gene (reference sequence).

The V gene is TRBV6-6, the J gene TRBJ2-1; 9 nucleotides match TRBD2. The junction had 15 bases not matched to a gene; V was cut back by 8 bases and J by 7 bases. The CDR3 has 16 residues. Germline V lookup: CDR1 MNHNY, CDR2 SVGAGI (reference sequence). CDR3 DNA sequence: TGTGCCAGCGGATTAGGGGGGCTAGCGGGGAATAATGAGCAGTTCTTC. Protein: CASGLGGLAGNNEQFF.